The 29 T cell receptor beta chains below all came from one sample that was sequenced in a study of T-cell reconstitution after alpha-beta-depleted transplantation in children. A TCRbeta library incorporating unique molecular identifiers was prepared. TCRdb re-called the PCR reads with MiXCR, one entry per CDR3 protein. This sample has some 110,000 distinct CDR3 sequences, with over 9% found just once. Here the sequenced sample was PBMCs, taken before TCRalphabeta/CD19-depleted stem cell transplant. These receptor sequences come from a boy aged 2-15 years with acute lymphoblastic leukemia, due to receive a stem cell transplant.

The rearrangement uses TRBV25-1 and TRBJ2-3; TRBD2 matches at 10 bases. The V gene end was trimmed by 9 bases and the J gene end by 1 base; junction bases not matched to a gene: 10. From germline, CDR1 is MGHDK and CDR2 SYGVNS. This CDR3 comprises 16 residues. The CDR3 here is CARSPVLAGGTDTQYF. CDR3 sequence (DNA): TGTGCCAGGAGCCCTGTGCTAGCGGGAGGCACAGATACGCAGTATTTT.

This chain uses TRBV14 with TRBJ2-7; 13 nucleotides align to TRBD2. After removal of 4 bases from V and 3 bases from J, the junction contained 6 bases not matched to a gene. The CDR3 runs to 16 residues. The germline gives CDR1 SGHDN, CDR2 FVKESK. The CDR3 here is CASSRGLAGVGYEQYF. The CDR3 coding sequence is TGTGCCAGCAGCCGCGGACTAGCGGGAGTCGGCTACGAGCAGTACTTC.

This chain connects TRBV5-6 to TRBJ2-3, with D tentatively TRBD1 (6 bases). Germline CDR1 reads SGHDT; CDR2 reads YYEEEE. Between the trimmed V and J ends, which lost 0 bases and 3 bases, there was a span of 8 bases. The CDR3 extends over 14 amino acids. This CDR3 is CASSLVQGTDTQYF. The CDR3 DNA is TGTGCCAGCAGCTTGGTTCAGGGGACAGATACGCAGTATTTT.

This clonotype was detected many times. The rearrangement joins TRBV5-5 to TRBJ2-1, with 14 bases matching TRBD2. Germline V lookup: CDR1 SGHKS, CDR2 YYEKEE (reference sequence). Trimming took 5 bases from V and 8 from J; bases not matched to a gene: 12. This CDR3 has 17 residues. The CDR3 DNA is TGTGCCAGCAGTTCCAGACTAGCGGGAGGGGCTCGGGATGAGCAGTTCTTC. Its translation: CASSSRLAGGARDEQFF.

The chain carries TRBV11-2 and TRBJ1-6; tentatively, D is TRBD1 (5 bases). V lost 6 bases to trimming and J lost 5 bases, with 17 bases between them. The CDR3 consists of 16 residues. The germline gives CDR1 SGHAT, CDR2 FQNNGV. In DNA, the CDR3 is TGTGCCAGCAGTTCTATCGACAGAGTAAATAATTCACCCCTCCACTTT. Translation gives CASSSIDRVNNSPLHF.

The chain couples TRBV20-1 to TRBJ2-7; D remains ambiguous. V shed 2 bases and J shed 2 bases, with 16 bases lying between them. There are 15 residues in the CDR3. Germline V gene lookup returns CDR1 DFQATT and CDR2 SNEGSKA (reference sequence). CDR3 loop: CSARNPQWMPYEQYF. The CDR3, as DNA: TGCAGTGCTAGAAATCCGCAGTGGATGCCCTACGAGCAGTACTTC.

This chain uses TRBV7-3 with TRBJ2-4, with D possibly matching TRBD1 (5 bases). Germline V gene data show CDR1 as SGHTA and CDR2 as FQGTGA. V was shortened by 1 base and J by 13 bases, with 17 bases between the two germline ends. This CDR3 comprises 14 residues. In nucleotides, the CDR3 is TGTGCCAGCAGCTTAAACGGAGTAAGGGGAACGCAGTACTTC. Amino acid sequence: CASSLNGVRGTQYF.

This clonotype was picked up many times. In DNA form, the CDR3 reads TGTGCCATAAAATCGGGACCCAGCTCCTACGAGCAGTACTTC. Its protein product is CAIKSGPSSYEQYF. The chain uses TRBV10-3 and TRBJ2-7, with D perhaps TRBD1 or TRBD2 (5 bases each). The CDR3 is 14 residues long. Germline V gene sequence: CDR1 ENHRY, CDR2 SYGVKD. The V and J ends lost 9 bases and 0 bases respectively, with 15 bases between them.

A word on this clonotype: A much larger clone is a single base away; this may be a read error. The conserved phenylalanine or tryptophan is not found at the CDR3 terminus, so this likely reflects a read error. This chain uses TRBV12-3 or TRBV12-4 with TRBJ1-1; D unresolved. The CDR3 runs to 13 residues. The V end lost 7 bases, the J end lost 5 bases, and 14 bases lay between the germline ends. The CDR3 protein is CASTALGGTEAFC. The CDR3 DNA follows: TGTGCCAGCACCGCACTGGGTGGGACTGAAGCTTTCTGT.

Many counts were recorded for this clonotype. The chain couples TRBV20-1 to TRBJ2-3, with D tentatively TRBD2 (5 bases). V dropped 3 bases and J dropped 1 base, with 11 bases sitting between them. CDR1 DFQATT and CDR2 SNEGSKA come from the germline V gene (reference sequence). The CDR3 has 14 residues. The CDR3 nucleotides are TGCAGTGCTAGTTTAAGCGGAGGCACAGATACGCAGTATTTT. Amino acid sequence: CSASLSGGTDTQYF.

This clonotype was picked up a small number of times. This chain's CDR3 is CSVEEGENWDRRAFF. The CDR3 nucleotides read TGCAGCGTTGAAGAAGGGGAGAACTGGGACAGGAGAGCTTTCTTT. The chain uses TRBV29-1 and TRBJ1-1, with 8 bases identical to TRBD1. The CDR3 contains 15 residues. The germline V gene encodes CDR1 SQVTM and CDR2 ANQGSEA. With 0 bases clipped from V and 10 bases from J, the junction kept 13 bases outside the gene matches.

This chain joins TRBV21-1 and TRBJ2-7; the table's TRBD1 call for D was not verified on the DNA. TRBV21-1 constitutes a pseudogene. CDR3 length: 17 amino acids. The CDR3 DNA sequence: TGTGCCAGCAGCAAAAGCGAGAAAGGGACAGGGGACATCGAGCAGTACTTC. This gives the protein CASSKSEKGTGDIEQYF.

This clonotype came up many times. This chain uses TRBV5-1 with TRBJ2-3; 13 bases fit TRBD2. The V segment lost 6 bases and the J segment 4 bases; nucleotides outside the gene matches: 8. There are 16 residues in the CDR3. Germline lookup yields CDR1 SGHRS and CDR2 YFSETQ. The CDR3 sequence: CASTTGLAGEADTQYF. The CDR3 region has the DNA TGCGCCAGCACGACCGGACTAGCGGGAGAAGCAGATACGCAGTATTTT.

The CDR3 protein is CASDRGGWATNTEAFF. CDR3 in DNA: TGTGCCAGCGATAGGGGGGGGTGGGCGACAAACACTGAAGCTTTCTTT. This chain uses TRBV28 with TRBJ1-1; a possible D gene is TRBD1 (6 bases). This CDR3 has 16 residues. CDR1 and CDR2 from the germline V gene are MDHEN and SYDVKM. V lost 8 bases to trimming and J lost 2 bases, with 21 bases between them.

This clonotype was found a few times. The V call is TRBV20-1, the J call TRBJ2-7; 11 bases are a match to TRBD1. The V gene's germline CDR1 is DFQATT and CDR2 SNEGSKA (reference sequence). The CDR3 loop spans 14 amino acids. J gave up 4 bases and V 3 bases, and 5 bases lay outside the gene matches. The CDR3, as DNA: TGCAGTGCTAGGCACCGGGACAGGGGGTACGAGCAGTACTTC. Protein: CSARHRDRGYEQYF.

This clonotype has more than one count but fewer than ten. This chain joins TRBV5-1 and TRBJ2-3; 8 positions match TRBD1. CDR1 is SGHRS and CDR2 is YFSETQ in the germline V gene. V lost 3 bases and J lost 1; bases outside the gene matches: 7. There are 16 residues in the CDR3. CDR3 region: CASSSLQGQGTDTQYF. The CDR3 DNA sequence: TGCGCCAGCAGCTCCTTACAGGGACAGGGCACAGATACGCAGTATTTT.

A few counts support this clonotype. The chain employs TRBV5-1 and TRBJ2-7; possibly TRBD1 for D (6 bases). The germline V and J ends were trimmed by 3 bases and 4 bases, with 11 bases remaining between them. The CDR3 runs to 13 residues. CDR1 and CDR2 from the germline V gene are SGHRS and YFSETQ. The CDR3 nucleotides are TGCGCCAGCAGCTCCAGGGGAAAATACGAGCAGTACTTC. Translated, it gives CASSSRGKYEQYF.

This clonotype has a handful of counts. J is TRBJ2-3 and V is TRBV7-2; D is undetermined. Trimming took 3 bases from V and 2 from J, leaving 9 bases between them. The CDR3 runs to 14 residues. Germline CDR1 and CDR2: SGHTA and FQGNSA. Written as DNA, the CDR3 is TGTGCCAGCAGCTTCGGTGGCTTCACAGATACGCAGTATTTT. This encodes CASSFGGFTDTQYF. Based on the CDR3 plus reference TRBV7-2 and TRBJ2-3, the full variable domain is GAGVSQSPSNKVTEKGKDVELRCDPISGHTALYWYRQSLGQGLEFLIYFQGNSAPDKSGLPSDRFSAERTGGSVSTLTIQRTQQEDSAVYLCASSFGGFTDTQYFGPGTRLTVL.

The sample holds a few counts of this clonotype. CDR3 in amino acids: CASSYSPSGSVNEQYF. CDR3 bases: TGTGCCAGCAGTTACTCCCCTAGCGGGAGTGTGAACGAGCAGTACTTC. The V call is TRBV6-2 or TRBV6-3, the J call TRBJ2-7, with TRBD2 identical over 10 bases. J was trimmed by 5 bases and V by 0 bases; bases with no gene match: 7. The CDR3 runs to 16 residues. Per germline, CDR1 MNHEY and CDR2 SVGEGT.

This clonotype was observed many times. This sequence joins TRBV6-5 and TRBJ2-3; 13 bases are shared with TRBD2. CDR1 is MNHEY, CDR2 SVGAGI, per germline. The CDR3 contains 17 residues. The V segment lost 1 base and the J segment 3 bases; nucleotides outside the gene matches: 4. The CDR3 spells CASSYWGTSGNTDTQYF. CDR3 sequence (DNA): TGTGCCAGCAGTTACTGGGGGACTAGCGGGAATACAGATACGCAGTATTTT.

V gene TRBV7-9 combines with J gene TRBJ1-1; D uncertain. The CDR3 is 15 amino acids. Trimming removed 4 bases at V and 1 base at J, with 13 bases between. The germline V gene encodes CDR1 SEHNR and CDR2 FQNEAQ (reference sequence). The CDR3 sequence: CASSSLTWGNTEAFF. CDR3 bases: TGTGCCAGCAGCTCACTGACCTGGGGGAACACTGAAGCTTTCTTT.

This clonotype was seen at least ten times. The V call is TRBV6-1, the J call TRBJ2-2; D might be TRBD1 or TRBD2, each matching 5 bases. Germline values: CDR1 MNHNS, CDR2 SASEGT. CDR3 length equals 15 residues. Trimming removed 10 bases from V and 4 bases from J, with 19 bases in between. CDR3 protein: CATITGRSSTGELFF. The CDR3 nucleotides read TGTGCCACCATCACGGGACGTTCAAGCACCGGGGAGCTGTTTTTT.

This clonotype showed up just a few times. The chain employs TRBV24-1 and TRBJ2-1, with D possibly TRBD1 on 6 matching bases. CDR3 length: 14 amino acids. V dropped 6 bases and J dropped 5 bases, with 13 bases sitting between them. The germline V gene encodes CDR1 KGHDR and CDR2 SFDVKD. CDR3 sequence: CATSRARGNNEQFF. The CDR3 bases are TGTGCCACCAGTCGGGCTAGGGGGAACAATGAGCAGTTCTTC.

This chain links TRBV9 with TRBJ1-2; 9 bases match TRBD1. The CDR3 covers 15 residues. CDR1 is SGDLS and CDR2 is YYNGEE in the germline V gene. J gave up 4 bases and V 0 bases, and 4 bases lay outside the gene matches. This CDR3 reads CASSVGTGVVYGYTF. Here the CDR3 DNA reads TGTGCCAGCAGCGTAGGGACAGGGGTAGTCTATGGCTACACCTTC.

This rearrangement joins TRBV5-8 to TRBJ1-2; D might be TRBD1 (5 bases). CDR1 and CDR2 from the germline V gene are SGHTS and YDEGEE. V was trimmed by 0 bases and J by 7 bases, leaving 7 bases between them. CDR3 size: 12 residues. This CDR3 is CASSLAGGGYTF. CDR3 DNA sequence: TGTGCCAGCAGCTTGGCCGGGGGTGGCTACACCTTC.

This clonotype turned up a few times. The chain joins TRBV28 to TRBJ2-5; D might be TRBD1 (6 bases). Looked up from germline, CDR1 is MDHEN and CDR2 is SYDVKM. Between the trimmed V and J ends, which lost 5 bases and 5 bases, there was a span of 15 bases. CDR3 length: 14 amino acids. CDR3 loop: CASSAYRVGETQYF. CDR3 nucleotides: TGTGCCAGCAGTGCGTACAGGGTCGGGGAGACCCAGTACTTC.

This clonotype occurred many times. The chain uses TRBV24-1 and TRBJ2-1; D is ambiguous. From germline, CDR1 is KGHDR and CDR2 SFDVKD. This CDR3 has 12 residues. V was trimmed by 4 bases and J by 9 bases, leaving 9 bases between them. CDR3 nucleotide sequence: TGTGCCACCAGTGACCCCTCCGGTGAGCAGTTCTTC. This gives the protein CATSDPSGEQFF.

Only a few counts were recorded for this clonotype. The chain couples TRBV5-1 to TRBJ2-1, with no clear D. Germline CDR1 is SGHRS and CDR2 is YFSETQ. The CDR3 has 14 amino acids. V dropped 0 bases and J dropped 12 bases, with 16 bases sitting between them. The CDR3 coding sequence is TGCGCCAGCAGCTTGGACAACTTGGGTCAAGGGCAGTTCTTC. Translation gives CASSLDNLGQGQFF.

This clonotype appeared once. This chain uses TRBV30 with TRBJ2-1; TRBD2 aligns across 8 bases. This CDR3 is 15 amino acids long. CDR1 is GTSNPN, CDR2 SVGIG, per germline (reference sequence). With V trimmed by 4 bases and J by 2 bases, 7 bases remained unmatched. CDR3 sequence reads: CAWTAGTSAYNEQFF. Written as DNA, the CDR3 is TGTGCCTGGACCGCCGGGACTAGTGCCTACAATGAGCAGTTCTTC. Complete variable domain (other parts from reference TRBV30 and TRBJ2-1): SQTIHQWPATLVQPVGSPLSLECTVEGTSNPNLYWYRQAAGRGLQLLFYSVGIGQISSEVPQNLSASRPQDRQFILSSKKLLLSDSGFYLCAWTAGTSAYNEQFFGPGTRLTVL.